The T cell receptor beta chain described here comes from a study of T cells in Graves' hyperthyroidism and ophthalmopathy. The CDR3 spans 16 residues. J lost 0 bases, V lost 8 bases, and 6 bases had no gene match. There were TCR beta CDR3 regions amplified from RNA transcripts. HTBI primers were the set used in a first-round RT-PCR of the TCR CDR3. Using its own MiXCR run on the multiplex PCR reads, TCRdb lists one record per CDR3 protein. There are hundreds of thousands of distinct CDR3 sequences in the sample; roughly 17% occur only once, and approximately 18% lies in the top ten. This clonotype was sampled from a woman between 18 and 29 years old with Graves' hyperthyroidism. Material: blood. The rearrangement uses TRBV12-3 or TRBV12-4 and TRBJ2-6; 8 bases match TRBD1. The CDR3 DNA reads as TGTGCCAGCGCCCGGGACAGGCTCTCTGGGGCCAACGTCCTGACTTTC. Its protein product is CASARDRLSGANVLTF.